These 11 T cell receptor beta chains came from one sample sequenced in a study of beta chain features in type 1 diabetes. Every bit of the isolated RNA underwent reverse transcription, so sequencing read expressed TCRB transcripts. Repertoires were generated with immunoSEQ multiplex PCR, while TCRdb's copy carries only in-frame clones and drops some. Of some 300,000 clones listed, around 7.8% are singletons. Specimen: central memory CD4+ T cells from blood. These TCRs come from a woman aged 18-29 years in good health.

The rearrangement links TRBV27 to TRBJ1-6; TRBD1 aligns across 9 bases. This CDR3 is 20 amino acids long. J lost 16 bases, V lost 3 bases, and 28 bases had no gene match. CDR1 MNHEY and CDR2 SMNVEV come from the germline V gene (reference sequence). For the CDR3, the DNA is TGTGCCAGCAGTTTCCGCGCTACAGGGGGCGCGTGGGGTCCTCCGGCTCCGCTCCACTTT. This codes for CASSFRATGGAWGPPAPLHF.

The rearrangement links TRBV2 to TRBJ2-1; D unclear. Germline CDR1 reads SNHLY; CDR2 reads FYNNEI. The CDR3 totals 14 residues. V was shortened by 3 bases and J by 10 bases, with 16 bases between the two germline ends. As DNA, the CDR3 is TGTGCCAGCAGTGAGAACGGTGTCTACCAAGAGCAGTTCTTC. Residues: CASSENGVYQEQFF. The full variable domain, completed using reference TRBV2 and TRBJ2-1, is EPEVTQTPSHQVTQMGQEVILRCVPISNHLYFYWYRQILGQKVEFLVSFYNNEISEKSEIFDDQFSVERPDGSNFTLKIRSTKLEDSAMYFCASSENGVYQEQFFGPGTRLTVL.

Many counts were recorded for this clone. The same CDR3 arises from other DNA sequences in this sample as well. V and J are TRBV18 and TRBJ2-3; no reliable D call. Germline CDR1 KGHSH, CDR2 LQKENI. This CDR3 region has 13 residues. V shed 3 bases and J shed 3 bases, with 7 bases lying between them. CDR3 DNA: TGTGCCAGCTCACCGGGTCAGACAGATACGCAGTATTTT. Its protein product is CASSPGQTDTQYF.

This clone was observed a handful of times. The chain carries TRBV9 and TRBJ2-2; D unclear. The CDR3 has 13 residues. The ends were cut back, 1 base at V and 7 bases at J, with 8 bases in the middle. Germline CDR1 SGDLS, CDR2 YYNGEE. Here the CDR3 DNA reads TGTGCCAGCAGCGTAATCCAGAGCGGGGAGCTGTTTTTT. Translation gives CASSVIQSGELFF.

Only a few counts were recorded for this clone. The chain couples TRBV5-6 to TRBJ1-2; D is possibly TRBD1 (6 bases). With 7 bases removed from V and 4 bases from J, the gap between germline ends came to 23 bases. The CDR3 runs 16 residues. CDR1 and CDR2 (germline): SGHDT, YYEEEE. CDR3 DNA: TGTGCCAGCTATAAAGCCGGGGGCGCTTTTATCTATGGCTACACCTTC. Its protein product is CASYKAGGAFIYGYTF.

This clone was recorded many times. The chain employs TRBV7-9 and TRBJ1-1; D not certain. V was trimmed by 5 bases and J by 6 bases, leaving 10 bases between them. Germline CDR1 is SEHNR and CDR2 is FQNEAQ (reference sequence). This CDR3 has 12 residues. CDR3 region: CASSQQSPEAFF. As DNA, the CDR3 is TGTGCCAGCAGCCAACAGTCTCCTGAAGCTTTCTTT.

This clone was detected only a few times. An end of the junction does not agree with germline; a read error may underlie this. In DNA, the CDR3 is TGCGCCAGCAGCCAAGCCGAACAGGGCAAGCAGCCCCAGCATTTT. This sequence encodes CASSQAEQGKQPQHF. The rearrangement links TRBV4-1 to TRBJ1-5; TRBD1 is a possible D gene (6 bases). CDR1 and CDR2 from the germline V gene are MGHRA and YSYEKL. CDR3 length equals 15 residues.

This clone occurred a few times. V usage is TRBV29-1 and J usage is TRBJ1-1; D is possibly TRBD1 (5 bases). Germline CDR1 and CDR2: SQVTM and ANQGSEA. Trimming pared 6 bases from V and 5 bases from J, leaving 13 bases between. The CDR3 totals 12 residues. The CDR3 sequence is CSVLRGGTEAFF. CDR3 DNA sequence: TGCAGCGTGTTGCGGGGGGGGACTGAAGCTTTCTTT. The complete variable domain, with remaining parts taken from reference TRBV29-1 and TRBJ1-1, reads SAVISQKPSRDICQRGTSLTIQCQVDSQVTMMFWYRQQPGQSLTLIATANQGSEATYESGFVIDKFPISRPNLTFSTLTVSNMSPEDSSIYLCSVLRGGTEAFFGQGTRLTVV.

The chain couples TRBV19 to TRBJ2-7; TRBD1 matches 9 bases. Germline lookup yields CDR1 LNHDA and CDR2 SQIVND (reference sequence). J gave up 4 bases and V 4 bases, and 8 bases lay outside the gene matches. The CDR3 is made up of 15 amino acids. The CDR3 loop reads CASSTGGQGRYEQYF. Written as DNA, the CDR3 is TGTGCCAGTAGTACCGGGGGACAGGGCCGGTACGAGCAGTACTTC.

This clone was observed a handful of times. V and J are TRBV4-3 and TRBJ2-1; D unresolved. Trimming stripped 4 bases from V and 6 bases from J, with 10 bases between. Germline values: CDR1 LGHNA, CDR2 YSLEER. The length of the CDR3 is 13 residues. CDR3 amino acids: CASSRVDGNEQFF. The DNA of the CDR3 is TGCGCCAGCAGCCGAGTAGACGGCAATGAGCAGTTCTTC.

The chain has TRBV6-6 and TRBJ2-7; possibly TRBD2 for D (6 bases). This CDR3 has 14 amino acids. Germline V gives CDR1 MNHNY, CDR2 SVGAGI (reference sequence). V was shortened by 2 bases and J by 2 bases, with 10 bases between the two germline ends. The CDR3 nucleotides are TGTGCCAGCAGTTACGCTCGGGGGACCTACGAGCAGTACGTC. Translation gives CASSYARGTYEQYV.